This T cell receptor (beta chain) was observed in a study of tumor-infiltrating lymphocytes in primary liver carcinoma. The wider study: Tumor stage was T1-T3 N0M0, and tumor size was roughly 4 to 10 cm across. Findings of the study overall: Merely some 7.5-24% of top clones spanned all five tumor regions.

Germline values: CDR1 MNHNS, CDR2 SASEGT. CDR3 size: 16 residues. With around 500 ng total RNA as template and a constant-region primer, TCR beta cDNA was made. Investigators got TCR beta libraries out of three nested multiplex PCR rounds, done with slightly modified ARM-PCR. The first two PCR rounds, around 11 cycles each, used TRBV1-TRBV30 forward primers and a C-beta reverse primer. MiXCR, run by TCRdb on the multiplex PCR reads, gives a single entry per CDR3 protein. This sample has some 180,000 distinct CDR3 sequences, with about 85% found just once. Extraction of RNA together with DNA used about 17-31 mg of unsorted bulk tissue. Tumor regions sampled: superior, inferior, left, right poles, and centre. Notes on this clonotype: Its antigen remains unknown. Germline is not matched at one junction end, which may reflect a read error.

Sequenced material: tumor tissue from primary liver carcinoma. This receptor was obtained from a man aged 40-55 years with primary liver carcinoma and hepatitis B virus infection. This chain joins TRBV6-1 and TRBJ2-3; 8 bases fit TRBD2. The CDR3 region has the DNA TGTGCCAGCAATATGACTAGCGCTTATAGCACATATACGCAGTATTTT. Protein: CASNMTSAYSTYTQYF.